This T cell receptor beta chain was identified during a study of T cell changes during pregnancy in multiple sclerosis. Profiled with immunoSEQ multiplex PCR; TCRdb holds only in-frame clones, not every one. The data hold tens of thousands of clones, with roughly 93% observed a single time. Germline V lookup: CDR1 SGDLS, CDR2 YYNGEE. The V gene end was trimmed by 0 bases and the J gene end by 4 bases; junction bases not matched to a gene: 4. The CDR3 consists of 15 residues. This material consisted of CD8+ T cells from peripheral blood mononuclear cells, taken after pregnancy. The source of this sequence is a female donor with multiple sclerosis, enrolled in a pregnancy study. V is TRBV9 and J is TRBJ2-1; 7 bases match TRBD1. The CDR3, as DNA: TGTGCCAGCAGCGTAGACGGACAGGTATACAATGAGCAGTTCTTC. This encodes CASSVDGQVYNEQFF.